These 25 T cell receptor beta chains were all obtained from the same sample, sequenced in a study of response to subunit inactivated influenza vaccine. TCRdb fed the RT-PCR reads into MiXCR, producing one record per CDR3 protein. The data hold 550,000 to 650,000 distinct CDR3 sequences, with 12% observed a single time. The sequencing used PBMCs from blood, collected on the day of vaccination. Source of these receptors: a man between 50 and 59 years old who received an inactivated influenza vaccine.

In its sample, this clonotype was seen a few times. CDR3 sequence: CASSLPGGSQETQYF. For the CDR3, the DNA is TGTGCCAGCAGCTTACCGGGAGGATCCCAAGAGACCCAGTACTTC. V and J are TRBV7-8 and TRBJ2-5, with 7 nucleotides matching TRBD2. Per germline, CDR1 SGHVS and CDR2 FQNEAQ. This CDR3 spans 15 amino acids. Trimming removed 2 bases from V and 1 base from J; junction bases left unmatched: 4.

This clonotype was detected a few times. The gene calls are TRBV6-2 or TRBV6-3 and TRBJ2-1; 9 positions agree with TRBD2. Unmatched junction bases numbered 13, after V lost 1 base and J lost 9 bases. The CDR3 spans 17 residues. Germline CDR1 is MNHEY and CDR2 is SVGEGT. In DNA, the CDR3 is TGTGCCAGCAGTTACTTTAATCTAGCGGGACTCACGGGTGAGCAGTTCTTC. It codes for CASSYFNLAGLTGEQFF.

This clonotype was counted a few times. V is TRBV6-1 and J is TRBJ1-4; 9 bases match TRBD1. With V trimmed by 7 bases and J by 8 bases, 8 bases remained unmatched. Germline CDR1 and CDR2: MNHNS and SASEGT. The CDR3 runs to 14 residues. In DNA, the CDR3 is TGTGCCAGCATCGCTGACAGGGGGGGAGAAAAACTGTTTTTT. It encodes CASIADRGGEKLFF.

The gene calls are TRBV7-2 and TRBJ1-4, with a possible D match to TRBD1 (5 bases). Germline assignment: CDR1 SGHTA and CDR2 FQGNSA. V was clipped by 3 bases and J by 3 bases, with 11 bases between them. The CDR3 has 15 amino acids. CDR3 sequence reads: CASSFQGAANEKLFF. CDR3 bases: TGTGCCAGCAGCTTCCAGGGAGCTGCTAATGAAAAACTGTTTTTT.

This clonotype showed up just a few times. This chain uses TRBV3-1 with TRBJ1-2; 8 bases agree with TRBD1. The CDR3 loop spans 16 amino acids. Per the germline V gene, CDR1 is LGHDT and CDR2 is YNNKEL (reference sequence). The trim removed 2 bases at V and 5 bases at J, leaving 10 bases unmatched. CDR3 amino acids: CASSQPAMDREYGYTF. CDR3 in DNA: TGTGCCAGCAGCCAACCCGCCATGGACAGGGAGTATGGCTACACCTTC.

The V call is TRBV7-9, the J call TRBJ2-7; D is perhaps TRBD1 (6 bases). The ends were cut back, 6 bases at V and 0 bases at J, with 12 bases in the middle. CDR3 length equals 14 residues. The V gene's germline CDR1 is SEHNR and CDR2 FQNEAQ (reference sequence). CDR3 region: CASSKKGGSYEQYF. CDR3 nucleotides: TGTGCCAGCAGTAAAAAAGGGGGCTCCTACGAGCAGTACTTC.

This clonotype has only a few counts. The V call is TRBV29-1, the J call TRBJ2-7; TRBD2 is a possible D gene (6 bases). The CDR3 totals 13 residues. Germline V gives CDR1 SQVTM, CDR2 ANQGSEA. V dropped 6 bases and J dropped 3 bases, with 15 bases sitting between them. CDR3 bases: TGCAGCGTCGAAATCGGGACTGACTACGAGCAGTACTTC. Translating it yields CSVEIGTDYEQYF.

V usage is TRBV5-1 and J usage is TRBJ1-4, with a weak D call TRBD1 (5 bases). Looked up from germline, CDR1 is SGHRS and CDR2 is YFSETQ. Trimming stripped 7 bases from V and 4 bases from J, with 17 bases between. The CDR3 is 15 amino acids. CDR3 nucleotides: TGCGCCAGCTCGTGGGGGGATAGGAGTAATGAAAAACTGTTTTTT. Protein: CASSWGDRSNEKLFF. The variable domain in full, completed from reference TRBV5-1 and TRBJ1-4, reads KAGVTQTPRYLIKTRGQQVTLSCSPISGHRSVSWYQQTPGQGLQFLFEYFSETQRNKGNFPGRFSGRQFSNSRSEMNVSTLELGDSALYLCASSWGDRSNEKLFFGSGTQLSVL.

There are a few counts of this clonotype. The chain uses TRBV29-1 and TRBJ2-7; either TRBD1 or TRBD2 may supply D (5 bases each). V gave up 6 bases and J gave up 6 bases, with 15 bases separating them. CDR1 and CDR2 (germline): SQVTM, ANQGSEA. The CDR3 length is 12 residues. CDR3 region: CSVGDGRLEQYF. The CDR3 DNA reads as TGCAGCGTGGGGGACGGCCGTCTCGAGCAGTACTTC.

The table lists this clonotype with many counts. The chain employs TRBV5-1 and TRBJ2-7; D gene ambiguous. Trimming took off 4 bases at V and 0 bases at J, with 11 bases between the two ends. Germline CDR1 SGHRS, CDR2 YFSETQ. The CDR3 contains 14 residues. CDR3 nucleotide sequence: TGCGCCAGCAGCGCGGACGTTAGCTCCTACGAGCAGTACTTC. It is translated as CASSADVSSYEQYF. The whole variable domain, filled in from reference TRBV5-1 and TRBJ2-7, reads KAGVTQTPRYLIKTRGQQVTLSCSPISGHRSVSWYQQTPGQGLQFLFEYFSETQRNKGNFPGRFSGRQFSNSRSEMNVSTLELGDSALYLCASSADVSSYEQYFGPGTRLTVT.

This chain joins TRBV5-1 and TRBJ2-2; D is perhaps TRBD2 (5 bases). The CDR3 runs to 17 residues. The germline V and J ends were trimmed by 0 bases and 0 bases, with 12 bases remaining between them. CDR1 SGHRS and CDR2 YFSETQ come from the germline V gene. The CDR3 protein is CASSLVIALTNTGELFF. The CDR3 DNA is TGCGCCAGCAGCTTGGTGATAGCGCTTACGAACACCGGGGAGCTGTTTTTT.

This clonotype was picked up many times. The V gene is TRBV18, the J gene TRBJ2-3, with a possible D match to TRBD1 (6 bases). Trimming stripped 8 bases from V and 5 bases from J, with 14 bases between. CDR3 length: 13 amino acids. Germline assignment: CDR1 KGHSH and CDR2 LQKENI. The CDR3 sequence: CASTTGYEDTQYF. The CDR3 DNA reads as TGTGCCAGCACGACAGGCTATGAAGATACGCAGTATTTT.

This clonotype was seen at least ten times. The chain employs TRBV7-9 and TRBJ1-4; unclear D gene. CDR3 length equals 17 residues. V was clipped by 1 base and J by 8 bases, with 20 bases between them. Germline values: CDR1 SEHNR, CDR2 FQNEAQ (reference sequence). CDR3 region: CASSLGTTNKVEEKLFF. CDR3 sequence (DNA): TGTGCCAGCAGCTTAGGAACTACGAACAAAGTGGAAGAAAAACTGTTTTTT. The variable domain in full, completed from reference TRBV7-9 and TRBJ1-4, reads DTGVSQNPRHKITKRGQNVTFRCDPISEHNRLYWYRQTLGQGPEFLTYFQNEAQLEKSRLLSDRFSAERPKGSFSTLEIQRTEQGDSAMYLCASSLGTTNKVEEKLFFGSGTQLSVL.

This clonotype has just a few counts. The rearrangement links TRBV6-2 or TRBV6-3 to TRBJ2-7, with D tentatively TRBD1 or TRBD2 (6 bases each). This CDR3 has 17 residues. V lost 5 bases and J lost 2, with 22 bases in between. Germline V gives CDR1 MNHEY, CDR2 SVGEGT. This CDR3 is CASSTGPGAEGTYEQYF. In DNA, the CDR3 is TGTGCCAGCAGTACCGGTCCAGGGGCGGAGGGAACCTACGAGCAGTACTTC.

As concerns this clonotype: A read error may be the cause here, since a much bigger clone is one base away. The V gene is TRBV27, the J gene TRBJ2-1; 7 bases fit TRBD1. Germline V gene data show CDR1 as MNHEY and CDR2 as SMNVEV (reference sequence). This CDR3 spans 15 amino acids. Trimming removed 2 bases from V and 4 bases from J; junction bases left unmatched: 5. CDR3 sequence (DNA): TGTGCCAGCAGTTTAATCCGGGACAGTTACAATGAGCAGTTCTTC. Translating gives CASSLIRDSYNEQFF.

This clonotype was observed a few times. J is TRBJ1-1 and V is TRBV6-6, with D uncertain. The V end was cut by 0 bases, the J end by 6 bases, with 5 bases between. The CDR3 runs to 12 residues. The germline gives CDR1 MNHNY, CDR2 SVGAGI (reference sequence). CDR3 coding DNA: TGTGCCAGCAGTTACTCGACCCCTGAAGCTTTCTTT. Its protein product is CASSYSTPEAFF.

V usage is TRBV21-1 and J usage is TRBJ2-5; the table's D gene call, TRBD2, was not cross checked with the DNA. TRBV21-1 is flagged as a pseudogene. The length of the CDR3 is 16 residues. The CDR3 loop is CASSKAERGGQETQYF. CDR3 nucleotide sequence: TGTGCCAGCAGCAAAGCGGAGCGGGGGGGCCAAGAGACCCAGTACTTC.

DNA for the CDR3: TGCGCCAGCAGCCAAGATGAGGGGAGCTATGAGCAGTTCTTC. Protein: CASSQDEGSYEQFF. The genes are TRBV4-3 and TRBJ2-1; D possibly matches TRBD1 or TRBD2 (5 bases each). This CDR3 is built from 14 residues. V lost 0 bases and J 8 bases, leaving 11 bases between the germline ends. CDR1 is LGHNA and CDR2 is YSLEER in the germline V gene.

The chain employs TRBV27 and TRBJ1-6; 10 nucleotides agree with TRBD1. The CDR3 length is 15 residues. The ends lost 5 bases at V and 8 bases at J; junction bases unmatched: 6. In germline, CDR1 is MNHEY, CDR2 SMNVEV (reference sequence). The CDR3 coding sequence is TGTGCCAGCAGTCTATGGGGGACAGGGGATTCACCCCTCCACTTT. Translation: CASSLWGTGDSPLHF.

The sample holds a few counts of this clonotype. This chain joins TRBV6-5 and TRBJ2-2; 7 bases are shared with TRBD1. Losses at the gene ends were 4 bases for V and 3 bases for J; bases not matched to a gene: 5. The CDR3 consists of 15 residues. Germline CDR1 MNHEY, CDR2 SVGAGI. CDR3 protein: CASSLRGQDTGELFF. DNA of the CDR3: TGTGCCAGCAGTTTAAGGGGGCAGGACACCGGGGAGCTGTTTTTT.

This clonotype was detected only a few times. The chain links TRBV7-8 to TRBJ2-4; no firm D call. Germline CDR1 reads SGHVS; CDR2 reads FQNEAQ. The CDR3 is 12 amino acids. V shed 5 bases and J shed 6 bases, with 8 bases lying between them. The chain's CDR3 is CASSVGSNIQYF. DNA of the CDR3: TGTGCCAGCAGCGTCGGATCAAACATTCAGTACTTC.

Many counts were recorded for this clonotype. The V call is TRBV4-2, the J call TRBJ2-6; 9 positions match TRBD1. Per germline, CDR1 LGHNA and CDR2 YNFKEQ. This CDR3 has 17 amino acids. The junction had 11 bases not matched to a gene; V was cut back by 5 bases and J by 6 bases. CDR3 in amino acids: CASSYGQGIYEANVLTF. Here the CDR3 DNA reads TGTGCCAGCAGCTACGGACAGGGGATATATGAGGCCAACGTCCTGACTTTC.

This clonotype was detected many times. The chain couples TRBV12-3 or TRBV12-4 to TRBJ2-3, with D perhaps matching TRBD2 (6 bases). Trimming left V 6 bases short and J 2 bases short, with 18 bases between. The CDR3 has 16 residues. The CDR3 DNA reads TGTGCCAGCAGCGGGACTGGGGCGGGCCCCACAGATACGCAGTATTTT. Translated: CASSGTGAGPTDTQYF.

The chain employs TRBV21-1 and TRBJ2-1; the table names TRBD2, a call not compared with the DNA. TRBV21-1 is a pseudogene. The CDR3 spans 17 residues. The CDR3 reads CASSKVGTSGRAHEQFF. DNA of the CDR3: TGTGCCAGCAGCAAAGTCGGGACTAGCGGGAGGGCCCATGAGCAGTTCTTC.

This clonotype was detected a few times. CDR3 residues: CASSPLTKGGNEQFF. In DNA, the CDR3 is TGTGCCAGCTCACCACTTACGAAGGGTGGCAATGAGCAGTTCTTC. The chain combines TRBV18 with TRBJ2-1; D call uncertain. The CDR3 is made up of 15 amino acids. CDR1 and CDR2 (germline): KGHSH, LQKENI. With 1 base removed from V and 6 bases from J, the gap between germline ends came to 13 bases.